This T cell receptor (beta chain) is drawn from a study of beta chain features in type 1 diabetes. Whole-study results and caveats: In type 1 diabetes patients, VDJ junctions had fewer insertions; deletions at these junctions were more frequent.

Concerning this clone itself: The antigen is undetermined.

cDNA synthesis used the whole RNA isolate, giving expressed TCRB sequences. Assay used: immunoSEQ multiplex PCR; TCRdb lists only in-frame clones, some missing. Of a few hundred thousand clones listed, about 14% were seen once; the top ten hold roughly 0.017%. Material for sequencing was naive CD4+ T cells from blood. The receptor was isolated from a woman in her late teens or twenties in good health.

CDR3 sequence reads: CASTQPRSGSGEQYF. CDR3 coding DNA: TGTGCCAGCACCCAACCGCGTAGCGGGAGTGGCGAGCAGTACTTC. This chain joins TRBV28 and TRBJ2-7; the match to TRBD2 covers 9 bases. The CDR3 has 15 residues. V was pared by 7 bases and J by 6 bases, with 13 bases of the junction left unmatched. The germline V gene encodes CDR1 MDHEN and CDR2 SYDVKM. Full variable domain (remainder filled in from reference TRBV28 and TRBJ2-7): DVKVTQSSRYLVKRTGEKVFLECVQDMDHENMFWYRQDPGLGLRLIYFSYDVKMKEKGDIPEGYSVSREKKERFSLILESASTNQTSMYLCASTQPRSGSGEQYFGPGTRLTVT.